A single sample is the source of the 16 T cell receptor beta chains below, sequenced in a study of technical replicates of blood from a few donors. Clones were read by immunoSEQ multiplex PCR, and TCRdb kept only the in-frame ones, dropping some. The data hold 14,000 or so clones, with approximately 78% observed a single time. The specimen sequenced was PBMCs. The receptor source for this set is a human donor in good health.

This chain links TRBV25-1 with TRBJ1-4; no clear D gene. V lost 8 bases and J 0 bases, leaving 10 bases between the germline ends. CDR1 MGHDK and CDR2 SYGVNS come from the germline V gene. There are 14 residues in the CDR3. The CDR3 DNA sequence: TGTGCCAGCGGAGCTTCTGCAACTAATGAAAAACTGTTTTTT. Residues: CASGASATNEKLFF.

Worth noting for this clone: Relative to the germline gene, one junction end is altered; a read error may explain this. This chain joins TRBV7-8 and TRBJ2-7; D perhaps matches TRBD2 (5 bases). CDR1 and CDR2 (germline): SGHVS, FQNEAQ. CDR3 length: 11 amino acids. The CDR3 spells CASSSDRAAGF. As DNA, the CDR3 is TGTGCCAGCAGCTCGGACCGGGCGGCGGGTTTC.

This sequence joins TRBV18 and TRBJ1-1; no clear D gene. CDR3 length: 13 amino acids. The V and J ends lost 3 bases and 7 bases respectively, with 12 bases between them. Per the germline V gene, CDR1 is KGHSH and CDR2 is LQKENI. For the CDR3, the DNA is TGTGCCAGCTCACCTTCACAGATACTTGAAGCTTTCTTT. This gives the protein CASSPSQILEAFF.

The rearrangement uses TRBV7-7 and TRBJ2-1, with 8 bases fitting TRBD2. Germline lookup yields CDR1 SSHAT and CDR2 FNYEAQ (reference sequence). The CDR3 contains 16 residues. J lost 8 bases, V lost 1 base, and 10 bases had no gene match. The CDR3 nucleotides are TGTGCCAGCAGCTTAGGTCAAGCGGGAGTATCGCATGAGCAGTTCTTC. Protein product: CASSLGQAGVSHEQFF.

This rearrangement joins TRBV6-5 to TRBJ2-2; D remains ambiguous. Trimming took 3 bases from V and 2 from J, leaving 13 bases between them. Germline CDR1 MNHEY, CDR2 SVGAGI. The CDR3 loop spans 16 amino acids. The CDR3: CASSYSVNSNTGELFF. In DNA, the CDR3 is TGTGCCAGCAGTTATTCGGTCAACTCAAACACCGGGGAGCTGTTTTTT.

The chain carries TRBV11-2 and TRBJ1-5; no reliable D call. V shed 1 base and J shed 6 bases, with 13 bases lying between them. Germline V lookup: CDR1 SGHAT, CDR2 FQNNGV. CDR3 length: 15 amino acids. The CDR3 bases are TGTGCCAGCAGCTTAGGTGGGGAGAATGGTCAGCCCCAGCATTTT. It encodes CASSLGGENGQPQHF.

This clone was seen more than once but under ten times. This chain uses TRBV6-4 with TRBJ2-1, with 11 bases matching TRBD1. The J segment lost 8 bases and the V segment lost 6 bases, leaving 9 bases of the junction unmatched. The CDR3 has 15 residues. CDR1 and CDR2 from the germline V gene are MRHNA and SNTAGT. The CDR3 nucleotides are TGTGCCAGCAGCGACGGGACAGGGGGGGCCGATGAGCAGTTCTTC. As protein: CASSDGTGGADEQFF.

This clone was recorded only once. Here the CDR3 reads CASSPPLGRILETSTDTQYF. The CDR3 bases are TGTGCCAGCAGCCCCCCCCTCGGGAGGATACTAGAAACTAGCACAGATACGCAGTATTTT. The rearrangement uses TRBV5-4 and TRBJ2-3, with 7 nucleotides matching TRBD2. With 4 bases clipped from V and 0 bases from J, the junction kept 20 bases outside the gene matches. The CDR3 sequence is 20 residues long. Germline V gene lookup returns CDR1 SGHNT and CDR2 YYREEE (reference sequence).

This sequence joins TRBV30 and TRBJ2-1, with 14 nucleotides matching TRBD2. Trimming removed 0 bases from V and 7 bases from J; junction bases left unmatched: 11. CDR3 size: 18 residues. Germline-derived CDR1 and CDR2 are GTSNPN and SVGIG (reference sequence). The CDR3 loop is CAWSVGGTSGSPENEQFF. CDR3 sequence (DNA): TGTGCCTGGAGTGTGGGTGGGACTAGCGGGAGCCCTGAGAATGAGCAGTTCTTC.

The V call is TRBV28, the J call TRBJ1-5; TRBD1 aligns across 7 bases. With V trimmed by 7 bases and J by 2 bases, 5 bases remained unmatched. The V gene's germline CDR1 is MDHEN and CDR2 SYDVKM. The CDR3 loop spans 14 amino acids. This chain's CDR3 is CASNDRVGNQPQHF. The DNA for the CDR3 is TGTGCCAGCAACGACAGGGTTGGCAATCAGCCCCAGCATTTT.

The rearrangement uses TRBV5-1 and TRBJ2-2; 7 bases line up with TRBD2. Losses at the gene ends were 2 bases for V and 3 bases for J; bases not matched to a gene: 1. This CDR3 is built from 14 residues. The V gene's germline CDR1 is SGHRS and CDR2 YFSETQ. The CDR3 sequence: CASSFGGDTGELFF. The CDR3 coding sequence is TGCGCCAGCAGCTTTGGGGGGGACACCGGGGAGCTGTTTTTT.

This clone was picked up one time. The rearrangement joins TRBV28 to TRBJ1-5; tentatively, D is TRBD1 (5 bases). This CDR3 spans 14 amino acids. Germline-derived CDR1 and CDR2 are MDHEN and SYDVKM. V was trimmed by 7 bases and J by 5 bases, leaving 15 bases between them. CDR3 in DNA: TGTGCCAGCAAGATGGGGCAGATCCATCAGCCCCAGCATTTT. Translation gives CASKMGQIHQPQHF.

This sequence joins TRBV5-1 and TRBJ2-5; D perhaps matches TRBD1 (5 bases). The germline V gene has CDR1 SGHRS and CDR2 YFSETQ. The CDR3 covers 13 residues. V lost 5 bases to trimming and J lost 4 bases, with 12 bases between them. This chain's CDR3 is CASRVGARETQYF. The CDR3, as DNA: TGCGCCAGCAGGGTAGGGGCGCGAGAGACCCAGTACTTC. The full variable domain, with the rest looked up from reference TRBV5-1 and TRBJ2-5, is KAGVTQTPRYLIKTRGQQVTLSCSPISGHRSVSWYQQTPGQGLQFLFEYFSETQRNKGNFPGRFSGRQFSNSRSEMNVSTLELGDSALYLCASRVGARETQYFGPGTRLLVL.

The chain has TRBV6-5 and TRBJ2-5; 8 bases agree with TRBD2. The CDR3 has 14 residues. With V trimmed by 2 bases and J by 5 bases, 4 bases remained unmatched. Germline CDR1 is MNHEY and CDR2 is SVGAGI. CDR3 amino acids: CASSYRGGWETQYF. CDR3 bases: TGTGCCAGCAGTTACCGGGGGGGCTGGGAGACCCAGTACTTC.

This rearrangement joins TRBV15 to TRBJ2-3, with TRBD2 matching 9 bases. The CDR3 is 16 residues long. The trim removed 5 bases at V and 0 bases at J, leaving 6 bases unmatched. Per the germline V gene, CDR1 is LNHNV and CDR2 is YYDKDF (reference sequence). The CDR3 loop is CATSLGLATSTDTQYF. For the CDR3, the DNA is TGTGCCACCAGCCTTGGACTAGCGACTAGCACAGATACGCAGTATTTT.

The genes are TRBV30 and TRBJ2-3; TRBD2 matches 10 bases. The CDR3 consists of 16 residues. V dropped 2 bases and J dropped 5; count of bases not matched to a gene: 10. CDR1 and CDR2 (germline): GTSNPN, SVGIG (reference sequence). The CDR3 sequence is CAWSPGPSGRIDTQYF. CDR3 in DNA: TGTGCCTGGAGTCCCGGGCCTAGCGGGAGAATAGATACGCAGTATTTT.